Below are 27 T cell receptor beta chains sequenced from a single sample in a study of T cells in localized non-small cell lung cancer. Sequencing used immunoSEQ multiplex PCR; TCRdb keeps in-frame clones, though not all of them. The sample carries roughly 15,000 clones, more than 70% recorded once. The source was peripheral blood, collected before any cancer treatment. The receptor set was obtained from a female donor older than 55 with stage I squamous cell lung carcinoma.

The J gene is TRBJ2-7, the V gene TRBV28; 8 bases map to TRBD1. The germline V gene has CDR1 MDHEN and CDR2 SYDVKM. This CDR3 has 16 residues. The trim removed 4 bases at V and 3 bases at J, leaving 11 bases unmatched. CDR3 coding DNA: TGTGCCAGCAGTTCGCGGACAGGGAGAATGATCTACGAGCAGTACTTC. The encoded protein is CASSSRTGRMIYEQYF.

The chain combines TRBV9 with TRBJ2-2; D is ambiguous. Germline V lookup: CDR1 SGDLS, CDR2 YYNGEE. V was cut by 0 bases and J by 4 bases, with 4 bases left in between. There are 13 residues in the CDR3. In DNA form, the CDR3 reads TGTGCCAGCAGCGTAGGACTCACCGGGGAGCTGTTTTTT. It translates to CASSVGLTGELFF.

This clone appeared a few times. The genes are TRBV4-1 and TRBJ1-1; D not certain. This CDR3 comprises 13 residues. Trimming stripped 2 bases from V and 5 bases from J, with 9 bases between. Germline V lookup: CDR1 MGHRA, CDR2 YSYEKL. The chain's CDR3 is CASSQSGFTEAFF. DNA for the CDR3: TGCGCCAGCAGCCAAAGTGGGTTTACTGAAGCTTTCTTT.

The V gene is TRBV29-1, the J gene TRBJ2-5; the match to TRBD2 covers 10 bases. The CDR3 spans 13 residues. Germline CDR1 and CDR2: SQVTM and ANQGSEA. The V segment lost 7 bases and the J segment 4 bases; nucleotides outside the gene matches: 6. CDR3 sequence reads: CSASLAGAETQYF. In nucleotides, the CDR3 is TGCAGCGCCTCCCTAGCGGGAGCAGAGACCCAGTACTTC.

The chain joins TRBV11-3 to TRBJ2-1; 11 positions agree with TRBD2. This CDR3 is 15 amino acids long. J lost 8 bases, V lost 1 base, and 4 bases had no gene match. Germline lookup yields CDR1 SGHNT and CDR2 YENEEA. The CDR3, as DNA: TGTGCCAGCAGCTTAGGCACTAGCGGGAGCTATGAGCAGTTCTTC. Translated, it gives CASSLGTSGSYEQFF.

Regarding this clone: The junction differs from germline at one of its ends, possibly a read error. This sample includes further DNA sequences coding for the same CDR3. V usage is TRBV28 and J usage is TRBJ2-1, with D possibly TRBD2 on 7 matching bases. Germline lookup yields CDR1 MDHEN and CDR2 SYDVKM. The CDR3 has 15 residues. DNA for the CDR3: TGTGCCAGCAGTTTAGGGGGGGGCTCCTACAATGAGCAATTCTTC. Translating gives CASSLGGGSYNEQFF.

The chain has TRBV25-1 and TRBJ1-1, with unresolved D. The CDR3 has 14 amino acids. The V end lost 6 bases, the J end lost 3 bases, and 14 bases lay between the germline ends. The germline CDR1 and CDR2 sequences are MGHDK and SYGVNS. Here the CDR3 DNA reads TGTGCCAGCAGGGACCCGAATTTTGACACTGAAGCTTTCTTT. The encoded protein is CASRDPNFDTEAFF.

This chain connects TRBV30 to TRBJ1-2; no definite D call. CDR1 and CDR2 from the germline V gene are GTSNPN and SVGIG (reference sequence). The CDR3 consists of 10 residues. The ends were cut back, 3 bases at V and 8 bases at J, with 7 bases in the middle. The chain's CDR3 is CAWSALGYTF. Here the CDR3 DNA reads TGTGCCTGGAGCGCTCTGGGCTACACCTTC.

This chain uses TRBV15 with TRBJ2-7, with 9 bases fitting TRBD1. Germline V gene data show CDR1 as LNHNV and CDR2 as YYDKDF (reference sequence). There are 16 residues in the CDR3. V gave up 1 base and J gave up 2 bases; unmatched junction bases: 6. The CDR3 protein is CATSRGGQGTTYEQYF. The CDR3 bases are TGTGCCACCAGCAGAGGGGGACAGGGAACTACCTACGAGCAGTACTTC.

This sequence joins TRBV10-3 and TRBJ1-4; TRBD1 is a possible D gene (5 bases). The CDR3 consists of 16 residues. Germline CDR1 ENHRY, CDR2 SYGVKD. The V end was cut by 2 bases, the J end by 4 bases, with 14 bases between. CDR3 DNA sequence: TGTGCCATCAGTGAGCCCGGACACAGAGGTAATGAAAAACTGTTTTTT. It encodes CAISEPGHRGNEKLFF.

This clone has just one count. The V gene is TRBV7-2, the J gene TRBJ2-2; D possibly uses TRBD1 or TRBD2 (5 bases each). The germline V and J ends were trimmed by 2 bases and 4 bases, with 14 bases remaining between them. The germline CDR1 and CDR2 sequences are SGHTA and FQGNSA. The CDR3 is 16 amino acids. The DNA for the CDR3 is TGTGCCAGCAGCTTACAGGGAACTAGGGCCACCGGGGAGCTGTTTTTT. It specifies CASSLQGTRATGELFF.

The rearrangement links TRBV6-6 to TRBJ2-1; D is unresolved. The V and J ends lost 2 bases and 0 bases respectively, with 11 bases between them. Germline-derived CDR1 and CDR2 are MNHNY and SVGAGI (reference sequence). The CDR3 contains 16 residues. CDR3 coding DNA: TGTGCCAGCAGTTACGATGGCTGGAGCTCCTACAATGAGCAGTTCTTC. It encodes CASSYDGWSSYNEQFF.

This clone occurred once. This chain joins TRBV5-1 and TRBJ2-7; 11 bases align to TRBD1. Germline values: CDR1 SGHRS, CDR2 YFSETQ. CDR3 length: 14 residues. The V gene end was trimmed by 4 bases and the J gene end by 6 bases; junction bases not matched to a gene: 6. CDR3 sequence (DNA): TGCGCCAGCAGCGTTGGGACAGGGGGACGCGAGCAGTACTTC. Amino acid sequence: CASSVGTGGREQYF.

The genes are TRBV9 and TRBJ2-3, with D uncertain. Looked up from germline, CDR1 is SGDLS and CDR2 is YYNGEE. V lost 3 bases to trimming and J lost 0 bases, with 17 bases between them. This CDR3 is 17 amino acids long. The CDR3: CASSGRPGEASTDTQYF. In DNA, the CDR3 is TGTGCCAGCAGCGGACGTCCAGGCGAGGCGAGCACAGATACGCAGTATTTT.

The chain couples TRBV19 to TRBJ1-5, with D uncertain. Germline V gene lookup returns CDR1 LNHDA and CDR2 SQIVND (reference sequence). This CDR3 spans 12 amino acids. The germline V and J ends were trimmed by 1 base and 6 bases, with 4 bases remaining between them. CDR3 DNA: TGTGCCAGTAGTATAGGGGTTCAGCCCCAGCATTTT. It codes for CASSIGVQPQHF.

The chain is built from TRBV5-4 and TRBJ2-5, with a weak D call TRBD2 (6 bases). The CDR3 covers 13 residues. Germline assignment: CDR1 SGHNT and CDR2 YYREEE (reference sequence). V was pared by 4 bases and J by 8 bases, with 15 bases between. The CDR3 DNA follows: TGTGCCAGCAGCGCCCCGGGACTCAGAACCCAGTACTTC. Translating gives CASSAPGLRTQYF.

The gene calls are TRBV28 and TRBJ2-4, with D possibly being TRBD2 (6 bases). The CDR3 contains 17 residues. Per the germline V gene, CDR1 is MDHEN and CDR2 is SYDVKM. Trimming shortened V by 4 bases and J by 0 bases, and 16 bases separated the two germline ends. The CDR3 nucleotides are TGTGCCAGCAGTTCCCACCCTGGGGGGATAGCCAAAAACATTCAGTACTTC. This gives the protein CASSSHPGGIAKNIQYF.

This clone was recorded only once. The chain has TRBV25-1 and TRBJ2-1; a weak D match, TRBD2 (5 bases). The germline V and J ends were trimmed by 4 bases and 9 bases, with 7 bases remaining between them. The germline V gene has CDR1 MGHDK and CDR2 SYGVNS. CDR3 length: 11 amino acids. For the CDR3, the DNA is TGTGCCAGCAGTGTCACTAGTGAGCAGTTCTTC. Its translation: CASSVTSEQFF.

The genes are TRBV19 and TRBJ2-7; TRBD2 matches at 10 bases. Per germline, CDR1 LNHDA and CDR2 SQIVND (reference sequence). Trimming removed 3 bases from V and 12 bases from J; junction bases left unmatched: 8. The CDR3 totals 13 residues. The CDR3: CASSIQLAGIPYF. The CDR3 bases are TGTGCCAGTAGTATCCAACTAGCGGGGATTCCGTACTTC.

The V call is TRBV6-1, the J call TRBJ2-7; D unresolved. This CDR3 has 14 amino acids. Trimming removed 4 bases from V and 6 bases from J, with 16 bases in between. Germline values: CDR1 MNHNS, CDR2 SASEGT. The chain's CDR3 is CASSASLILGEQYF. The CDR3 DNA reads TGTGCCAGCAGTGCGAGTTTAATACTGGGCGAGCAGTACTTC.

This chain joins TRBV29-1 and TRBJ1-5; D is ambiguous. Looked up from germline, CDR1 is SQVTM and CDR2 is ANQGSEA. The CDR3 is 13 residues long. The V gene lost 6 bases and the J gene lost 0 bases, with 9 bases spanning the gap. The CDR3: CSVIGSSNQPQHF. DNA for the CDR3: TGCAGCGTGATAGGGTCTAGCAATCAGCCCCAGCATTTT. Combining the CDR3 with reference TRBV29-1 and TRBJ1-5 gives the whole variable domain SAVISQKPSRDICQRGTSLTIQCQVDSQVTMMFWYRQQPGQSLTLIATANQGSEATYESGFVIDKFPISRPNLTFSTLTVSNMSPEDSSIYLCSVIGSSNQPQHFGDGTRLSIL.

The rearrangement uses TRBV5-6 and TRBJ1-1; no definite D call. This CDR3 has 13 amino acids. The V and J ends lost 0 bases and 3 bases respectively, with 6 bases between them. Germline V lookup: CDR1 SGHDT, CDR2 YYEEEE. The CDR3 loop reads CASSLVDDTEAFF. CDR3 nucleotides: TGTGCCAGCAGCTTGGTGGACGACACTGAAGCTTTCTTT.

The rearrangement links TRBV7-9 to TRBJ2-1; 9 bases fit TRBD1. CDR1 and CDR2 from the germline V gene are SEHNR and FQNEAQ (reference sequence). The CDR3 totals 17 residues. V lost 4 bases to trimming and J lost 6 bases; unmatched junction nucleotides: 13. The CDR3 reads CASSSISGTGRINEQFF. The CDR3 bases are TGTGCCAGCAGCTCCATTTCCGGGACAGGGCGGATCAATGAGCAGTTCTTC.

This clone has a handful of counts. This sequence joins TRBV6-5 and TRBJ1-4, with TRBD1 as a possible D gene (6 bases). Germline values: CDR1 MNHEY, CDR2 SVGAGI. Trimming stripped 0 bases from V and 12 bases from J, with 17 bases between. The CDR3 is made up of 15 amino acids. In DNA form, the CDR3 reads TGTGCCAGCAGTTACTCCACAGAGGGGGAGCAGGAACTGTTTTTT. Its protein is CASSYSTEGEQELFF.

The genes are TRBV15 and TRBJ1-1; D may be TRBD1 (6 bases). Germline loops: CDR1 LNHNV, CDR2 YYDKDF (reference sequence). The CDR3 loop spans 15 amino acids. The V end lost 3 bases, the J end lost 1 base, and 12 bases lay between the germline ends. Here the CDR3 reads CATSSPRTANTEAFF. The CDR3, as DNA: TGTGCCACCAGCAGCCCCCGGACAGCGAACACTGAAGCTTTCTTT.

V usage is TRBV20-1 and J usage is TRBJ1-1, with D unclear. Germline CDR1 and CDR2: DFQATT and SNEGSKA (reference sequence). Trimming removed 4 bases at V and 5 bases at J, with 8 bases between. This CDR3 contains 11 residues. The CDR3 nucleotides are TGCAGTGCTACGACTGGAACTGAAGCTTTCTTT. Its translation is CSATTGTEAFF.

The chain couples TRBV21-1 to TRBJ2-7; the table's D call TRBD2 went unverified against the DNA. TRBV21-1 is marked as a pseudogene. This CDR3 spans 14 amino acids. The CDR3 nucleotides read TGTGCCAGCAGCAAGAGACTAGCGGGAGCCCCCTTCTGCTTC. This sequence encodes CASSKRLAGAPFCF.